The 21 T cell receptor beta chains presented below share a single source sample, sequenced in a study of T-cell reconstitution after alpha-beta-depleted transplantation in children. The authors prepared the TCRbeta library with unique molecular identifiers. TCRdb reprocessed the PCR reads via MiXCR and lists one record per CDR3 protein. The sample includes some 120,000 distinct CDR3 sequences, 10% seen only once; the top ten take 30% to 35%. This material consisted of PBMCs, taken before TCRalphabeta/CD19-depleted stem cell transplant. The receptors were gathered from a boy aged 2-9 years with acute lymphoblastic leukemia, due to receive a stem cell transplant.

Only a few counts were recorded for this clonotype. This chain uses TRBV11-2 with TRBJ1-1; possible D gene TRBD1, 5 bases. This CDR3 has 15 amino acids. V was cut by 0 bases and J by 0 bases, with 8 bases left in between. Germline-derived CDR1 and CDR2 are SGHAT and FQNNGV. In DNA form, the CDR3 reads TGTGCCAGCAGCTTAGAATCACAGGTGAACACTGAAGCTTTCTTT. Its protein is CASSLESQVNTEAFF.

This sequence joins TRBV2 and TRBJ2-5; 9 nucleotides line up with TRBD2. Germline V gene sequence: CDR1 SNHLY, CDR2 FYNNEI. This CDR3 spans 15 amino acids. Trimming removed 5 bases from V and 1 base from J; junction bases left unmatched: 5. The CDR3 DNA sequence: TGTGCCAGCAGTTGGGCTAGCGGGACCCAAGAGACCCAGTACTTC. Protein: CASSWASGTQETQYF.

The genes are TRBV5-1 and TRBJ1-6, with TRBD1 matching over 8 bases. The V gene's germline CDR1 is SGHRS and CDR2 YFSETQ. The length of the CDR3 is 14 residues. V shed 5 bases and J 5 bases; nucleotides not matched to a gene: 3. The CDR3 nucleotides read TGCGCCAGCAGGGCGGGACAGGATAATTCACCCCTCCACTTT. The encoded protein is CASRAGQDNSPLHF.

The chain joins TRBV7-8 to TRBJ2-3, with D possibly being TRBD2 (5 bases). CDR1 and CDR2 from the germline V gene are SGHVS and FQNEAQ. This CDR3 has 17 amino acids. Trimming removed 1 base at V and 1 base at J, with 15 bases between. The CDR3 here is CASSLGRGPPGTDTQYF. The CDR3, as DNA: TGTGCCAGCAGCTTAGGCCGAGGGCCCCCGGGCACAGATACGCAGTATTTT.

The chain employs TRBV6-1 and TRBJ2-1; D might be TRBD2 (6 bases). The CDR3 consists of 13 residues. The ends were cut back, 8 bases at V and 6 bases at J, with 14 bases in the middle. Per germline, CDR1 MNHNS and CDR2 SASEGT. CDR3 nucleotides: TGTGCCAGCGGTAAAGCGGGCGTCAATGAGCAGTTCTTC. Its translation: CASGKAGVNEQFF.

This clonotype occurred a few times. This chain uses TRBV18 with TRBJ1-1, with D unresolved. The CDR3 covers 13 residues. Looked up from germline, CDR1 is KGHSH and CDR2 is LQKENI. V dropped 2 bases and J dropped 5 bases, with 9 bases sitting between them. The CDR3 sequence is CASSPSPGTEAFF. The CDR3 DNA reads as TGTGCCAGCTCACCAAGCCCGGGTACTGAAGCTTTCTTT. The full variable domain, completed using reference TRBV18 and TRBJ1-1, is NAGVMQNPRHLVRRRGQEARLRCSPMKGHSHVYWYRQLPEEGLKFMVYLQKENIIDESGMPKERFSAEFPKEGPSILRIQQVVRGDSAAYFCASSPSPGTEAFFGQGTRLTVV.

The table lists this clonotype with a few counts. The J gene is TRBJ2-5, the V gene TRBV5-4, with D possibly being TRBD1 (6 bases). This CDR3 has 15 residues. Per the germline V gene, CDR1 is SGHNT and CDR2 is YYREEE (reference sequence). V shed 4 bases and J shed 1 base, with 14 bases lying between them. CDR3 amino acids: CASSLDTGRQETQYF. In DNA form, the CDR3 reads TGTGCCAGCAGCCTCGACACAGGGCGCCAAGAGACCCAGTACTTC.

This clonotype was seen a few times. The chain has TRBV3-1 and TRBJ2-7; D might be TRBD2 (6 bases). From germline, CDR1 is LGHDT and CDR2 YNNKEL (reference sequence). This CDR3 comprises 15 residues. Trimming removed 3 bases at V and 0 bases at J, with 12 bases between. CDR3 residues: CASSHGTRSSYEQYF. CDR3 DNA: TGTGCCAGCAGCCACGGGACTCGAAGCTCCTACGAGCAGTACTTC.

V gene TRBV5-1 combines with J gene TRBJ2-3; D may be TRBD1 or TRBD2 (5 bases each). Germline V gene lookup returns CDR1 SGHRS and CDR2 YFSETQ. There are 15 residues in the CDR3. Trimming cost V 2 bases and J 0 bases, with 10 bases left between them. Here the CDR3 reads CASSFSWGSTDTQYF. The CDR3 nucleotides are TGCGCCAGCAGCTTTTCTTGGGGGAGCACAGATACGCAGTATTTT. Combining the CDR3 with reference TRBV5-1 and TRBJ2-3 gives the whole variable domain KAGVTQTPRYLIKTRGQQVTLSCSPISGHRSVSWYQQTPGQGLQFLFEYFSETQRNKGNFPGRFSGRQFSNSRSEMNVSTLELGDSALYLCASSFSWGSTDTQYFGPGTRLTVL.

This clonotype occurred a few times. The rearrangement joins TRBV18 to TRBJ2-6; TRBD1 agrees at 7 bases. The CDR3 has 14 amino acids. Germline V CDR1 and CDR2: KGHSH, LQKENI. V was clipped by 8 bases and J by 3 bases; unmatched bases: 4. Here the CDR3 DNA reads TGTGCCAGCGCTCGGGACAGTGGGGCCAACGTCCTGACTTTC. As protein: CASARDSGANVLTF.

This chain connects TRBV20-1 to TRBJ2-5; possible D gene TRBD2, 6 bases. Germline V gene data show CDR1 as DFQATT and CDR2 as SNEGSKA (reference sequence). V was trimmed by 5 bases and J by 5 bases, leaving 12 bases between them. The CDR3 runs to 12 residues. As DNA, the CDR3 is TGCAGTGCTCGGGAGCTTAGGGAGACCCAGTACTTC. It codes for CSARELRETQYF.

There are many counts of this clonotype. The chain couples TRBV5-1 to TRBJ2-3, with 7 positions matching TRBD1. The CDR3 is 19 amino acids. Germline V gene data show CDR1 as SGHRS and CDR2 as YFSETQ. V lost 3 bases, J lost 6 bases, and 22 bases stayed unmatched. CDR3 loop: CASSSTISTGVSRPDTQYF. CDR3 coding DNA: TGCGCCAGCAGCTCCACAATTTCTACAGGGGTTTCGCGACCGGATACGCAGTATTTT.

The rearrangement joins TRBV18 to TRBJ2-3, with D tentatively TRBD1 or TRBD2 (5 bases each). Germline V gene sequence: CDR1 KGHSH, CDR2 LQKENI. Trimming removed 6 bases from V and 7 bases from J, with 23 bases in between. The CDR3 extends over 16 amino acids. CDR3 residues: CASSLMGDMTYNTQYF. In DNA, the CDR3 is TGTGCCAGCTCCCTCATGGGGGATATGACCTACAATACGCAGTATTTT.

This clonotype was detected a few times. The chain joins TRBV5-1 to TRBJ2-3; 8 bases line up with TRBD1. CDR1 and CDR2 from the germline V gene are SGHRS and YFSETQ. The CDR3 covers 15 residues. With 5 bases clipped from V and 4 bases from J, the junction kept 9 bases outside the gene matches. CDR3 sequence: CASRPGTGRPDTQYF. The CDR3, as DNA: TGCGCCAGCAGGCCCGGGACAGGTCGTCCAGATACGCAGTATTTT.

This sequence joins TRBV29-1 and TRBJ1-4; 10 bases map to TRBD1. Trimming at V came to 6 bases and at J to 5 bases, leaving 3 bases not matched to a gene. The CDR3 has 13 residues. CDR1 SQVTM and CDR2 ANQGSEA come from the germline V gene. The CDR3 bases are TGCAGCGTCGCGGGACAGGGGAATGAAAAACTGTTTTTT. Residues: CSVAGQGNEKLFF.

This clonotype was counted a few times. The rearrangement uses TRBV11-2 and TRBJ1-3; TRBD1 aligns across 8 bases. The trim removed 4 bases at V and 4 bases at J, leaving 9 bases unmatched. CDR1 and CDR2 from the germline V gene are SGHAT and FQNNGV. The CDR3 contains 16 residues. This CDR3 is CASSSTRGTGGNTIYF. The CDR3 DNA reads TGTGCCAGCAGCTCGACGCGGGGGACAGGCGGAAACACCATATATTTT.

CDR3 in DNA: TGTGCCAGTATCGCTGAAGCTTTCTTT. This codes for CASIAEAFF. This rearrangement joins TRBV5-6 to TRBJ1-1; D uncertain. The ends were cut back, 8 bases at V and 6 bases at J, with 5 bases in the middle. The CDR3 contains 9 residues. Germline CDR1 SGHDT, CDR2 YYEEEE.

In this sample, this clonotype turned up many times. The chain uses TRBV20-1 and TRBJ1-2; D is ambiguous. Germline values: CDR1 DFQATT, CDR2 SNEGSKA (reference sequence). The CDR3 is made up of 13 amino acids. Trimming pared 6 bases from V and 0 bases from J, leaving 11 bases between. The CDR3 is CSATTLANYGYTF. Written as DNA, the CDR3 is TGCAGTGCGACTACTTTAGCTAACTATGGCTACACCTTC.

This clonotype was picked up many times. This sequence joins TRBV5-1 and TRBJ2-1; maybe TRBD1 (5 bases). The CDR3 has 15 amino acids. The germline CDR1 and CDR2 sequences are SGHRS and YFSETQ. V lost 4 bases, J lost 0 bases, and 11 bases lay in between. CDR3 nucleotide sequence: TGCGCCAGCAGCGGCCCAGGGTCCTCCTACAATGAGCAGTTCTTC. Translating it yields CASSGPGSSYNEQFF.

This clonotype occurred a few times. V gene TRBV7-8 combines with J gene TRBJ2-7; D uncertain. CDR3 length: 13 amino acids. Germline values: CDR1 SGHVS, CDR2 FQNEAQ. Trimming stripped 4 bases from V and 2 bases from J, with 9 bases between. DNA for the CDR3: TGTGCCAGCAGCTCCATACGAACCTACGAGCAGTACTTC. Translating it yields CASSSIRTYEQYF.

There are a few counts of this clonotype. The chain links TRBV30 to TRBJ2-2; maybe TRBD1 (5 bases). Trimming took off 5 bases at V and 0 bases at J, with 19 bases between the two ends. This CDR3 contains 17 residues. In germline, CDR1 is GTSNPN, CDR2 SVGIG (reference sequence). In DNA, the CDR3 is TGTGCCTGGGATCGGTCTCGGACACGAGCGAACACCGGGGAGCTGTTTTTT. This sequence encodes CAWDRSRTRANTGELFF.